This entry features one TCR beta chain sequence. This sample stems from a study of blood T cell repertoires in COVID-19. Study at large: In each case, the material was cDNA or gDNA derived from T cells, B-cell-depleted T cells, or PBMCs.

Assay used: immunoSEQ multiplex PCR; TCRdb lists only in-frame clones, some missing. The sample holds roughly 230,000 clones, over 70% seen once. Germline V gene lookup returns CDR1 WNHNN and CDR2 SYGVQD (reference sequence). V lost 8 bases to trimming and J lost 4 bases; unmatched junction nucleotides: 20. The CDR3 is 17 amino acids. Material: peripheral blood. The TCR was taken from a man aged 35 to 55 with active or convalescent COVID-19. The chain couples TRBV10-1 to TRBJ2-7; 7 nucleotides agree with TRBD2. CDR3 coding DNA: TGCGCCAGCGAGACGAAGAGAATGAGGGCGGGAGTGTACGAGCAGTACTTC. Its translation is CASETKRMRAGVYEQYF.